The 9 T cell receptor beta chains in this list originate from one sample, sequenced in a study of memory B cells and T cells in multiple sclerosis. Separate sequencing covered autoproliferating (CFSE-dim) and non-proliferating (CFSE-high) T cells from stimulus-free culture. Pooled replicate wells came from some 50 million CFSE-labeled PBMCs cultured about seven days without stimulus. The antigens of these receptors remain unknown. Clones were read by immunoSEQ multiplex PCR, and TCRdb kept only the in-frame ones, dropping some. The data show around 30,000 clones, around 88% seen once. Material for sequencing was PBMCs from blood kept in culture. The receptors were gathered from a human donor with multiple sclerosis.

The chain carries TRBV10-3 and TRBJ1-5, with D perhaps matching TRBD1 (5 bases). CDR1 and CDR2 (germline): ENHRY, SYGVKD. The CDR3 runs 12 residues. V was trimmed by 8 bases and J by 6 bases, leaving 11 bases between them. CDR3 nucleotide sequence: TGTGCCATCGGGGGAGGACGTCAGCCCCAGCATTTT. This sequence encodes CAIGGGRQPQHF.

This clone was detected a few times. V gene TRBV5-1 combines with J gene TRBJ1-1; no clear D gene. From germline, CDR1 is SGHRS and CDR2 YFSETQ. V was cut by 0 bases and J by 7 bases, with 10 bases left in between. The CDR3 loop spans 13 amino acids. The CDR3 reads CASSLDAVFEAFF. In DNA, the CDR3 is TGCGCCAGCAGCTTGGATGCAGTTTTTGAAGCTTTCTTT. Full variable domain (missing parts from reference TRBV5-1 and TRBJ1-1): KAGVTQTPRYLIKTRGQQVTLSCSPISGHRSVSWYQQTPGQGLQFLFEYFSETQRNKGNFPGRFSGRQFSNSRSEMNVSTLELGDSALYLCASSLDAVFEAFFGQGTRLTVV.

The chain joins TRBV11-2 to TRBJ2-5; D is ambiguous. Germline-derived CDR1 and CDR2 are SGHAT and FQNNGV. Trimming cost V 6 bases and J 2 bases, with 16 bases left between them. The length of the CDR3 is 15 residues. The CDR3 here is CASRRPGRRQETQYF. In DNA form, the CDR3 reads TGTGCCAGCAGACGACCGGGCCGAAGGCAAGAGACCCAGTACTTC.

The chain has TRBV27 and TRBJ2-3, with 8 bases fitting TRBD1. The V segment lost 4 bases and the J segment 7 bases; nucleotides outside the gene matches: 4. Germline CDR1 reads MNHEY; CDR2 reads SMNVEV (reference sequence). The CDR3 sequence is 13 residues long. The CDR3 coding sequence is TGTGCCAGCAGTTCCTACAGGGGGAATACGCAGTATTTT. Residues: CASSSYRGNTQYF.

This clone turned up a few times. The CDR3 DNA sequence: TGTGCCACCACCCTGGCCGGGGGTACCTACGAGCAGTACTTC. It specifies CATTLAGGTYEQYF. The rearrangement uses TRBV10-3 and TRBJ2-7; D is possibly TRBD2 (6 bases). The V gene lost 10 bases and the J gene lost 2 bases, with 18 bases spanning the gap. The germline CDR1 and CDR2 sequences are ENHRY and SYGVKD. This CDR3 is built from 14 residues.

This chain connects TRBV29-1 to TRBJ2-1, with 9 bases fitting TRBD2. The germline CDR1 and CDR2 sequences are SQVTM and ANQGSEA. The CDR3 spans 14 residues. The DNA of the CDR3 is TGCAGTAGCGGGAGAGGTAGGGTCCACAATGAGCAGTTCTTC. Amino acids: CSSGRGRVHNEQFF.

The chain joins TRBV28 to TRBJ1-6; D not certain. V gave up 2 bases and J gave up 4 bases, with 12 bases separating them. The CDR3 consists of 16 residues. Germline CDR1 and CDR2: MDHEN and SYDVKM. The CDR3 sequence is CASSLGLLGYNSPLHF. In DNA form, the CDR3 reads TGTGCCAGCAGTTTAGGACTTTTAGGGTATAATTCACCCCTCCACTTT.

The V and J genes are TRBV4-1 and TRBJ2-2; 8 bases are shared with TRBD1. CDR3 size: 18 residues. Germline CDR1 reads MGHRA; CDR2 reads YSYEKL. J gave up 4 bases and V 3 bases, and 13 bases lay outside the gene matches. The CDR3 DNA is TGCGCCAGCAGCCAGCCTGGGGCCGGGACAGGATTCACCGGGGAGCTGTTTTTT. It specifies CASSQPGAGTGFTGELFF.

This rearrangement joins TRBV14 to TRBJ2-2; 7 bases map to TRBD2. Germline CDR1 reads SGHDN; CDR2 reads FVKESK. The V segment lost 6 bases and the J segment 3 bases; nucleotides outside the gene matches: 4. This CDR3 comprises 14 residues. DNA for the CDR3: TGTGCCAGCAGTCAGCGGGAATACACCGGGGAGCTGTTTTTT. Its translation is CASSQREYTGELFF.